One and the same sample provided the 30 T cell receptor beta chains below, sequenced in a study of blood T cells in healthy people across ages. A sample-barcoded 5' primer and a J-beta primer mix were used in a second PCR of about 6 to 11 cycles. TCRdb re-derived calls from the 5' RACE reads in MiXCR, one entry per CDR3 protein. The top ten clones hold roughly 24% of a sample with about 580,000 distinct CDR3 sequences, 45% to 55% of them seen once. Sequences were obtained from blood. The receptors derive from a man of 80 years or more in good health.

The CDR3 DNA is TGTGCCAGCAGCCGGGACATCCTATACGAGCAGTACTTC. This translates into CASSRDILYEQYF. The gene calls are TRBV5-5 and TRBJ2-7, with D possibly TRBD1 on 6 matching bases. V lost 4 bases to trimming and J lost 4 bases, with 12 bases between them. The CDR3 consists of 13 residues. Germline V gives CDR1 SGHKS, CDR2 YYEKEE (reference sequence).

V gene TRBV20-1 combines with J gene TRBJ2-7; D may correspond to TRBD1 or TRBD2 (5 bases each). V was pared by 6 bases and J by 6 bases, with 15 bases between. This CDR3 contains 12 residues. Germline CDR1 DFQATT, CDR2 SNEGSKA (reference sequence). The CDR3 loop is CSAKFRELEQYF. DNA of the CDR3: TGCAGTGCAAAGTTCAGGGAGCTCGAGCAGTACTTC.

On this clonotype: This could be a read error, since a much larger clone is one nucleotide away. This chain connects TRBV7-2 to TRBJ2-3, with unresolved D. The CDR3 consists of 15 residues. Germline assignment: CDR1 SGHTA and CDR2 FQGNSA. The CDR3 here is CASSLVSVSTYTQYF. CDR3 nucleotides: TGTGCCAGCAGCTTAGTCAGTGTGAGCACATATACGCAGTATTTT.

In the case of this clonotype: The junction differs from germline at one of its ends, possibly a read error. The chain combines TRBV11-2 with TRBJ1-2, with 7 bases lining up with TRBD1. This CDR3 has 17 amino acids. CDR1 is SGHAT, CDR2 FQNNGV, per germline. The CDR3 loop is CASSLEFNRGSNYGYTF. Written as DNA, the CDR3 is TGTGCCAGCAGCCTAGAATTCAACAGGGGATCCAACTATGGCTACACCTTC. Using reference TRBV11-2 and TRBJ1-2 for the parts outside the CDR3, the full variable domain is EAGVAQSPRYKIIEKRQSVAFWCNPISGHATLYWYQQILGQGPKLLIQFQNNGVVDDSQLPKDRFSAERLKGVDSTLKIQPAKLEDSAVYLCASSLEFNRGSNYGYTFGSGTRLTVV.

The gene calls are TRBV12-3 or TRBV12-4 and TRBJ1-1, with a weak D call TRBD1 (6 bases). V shed 5 bases and J shed 11 bases, with 12 bases lying between them. The CDR3 sequence is 11 residues long. CDR3: CASSTGLVAFF. In nucleotides, the CDR3 is TGTGCCAGCAGTACAGGGCTCGTGGCTTTCTTT.

The chain is built from TRBV14 and TRBJ2-1; 9 bases fit TRBD2. The CDR3 is 15 residues long. V dropped 4 bases and J dropped 3; count of bases not matched to a gene: 4. Germline assignment: CDR1 SGHDN and CDR2 FVKESK. The CDR3 loop is CASSPLAGRYNEQFF. Here the CDR3 DNA reads TGTGCCAGCAGCCCGCTAGCGGGGCGCTACAATGAGCAGTTCTTC.

The chain combines TRBV6-5 with TRBJ2-7; 8 bases line up with TRBD2. The germline V gene has CDR1 MNHEY and CDR2 SVGAGI. The V segment lost 10 bases and the J segment 2 bases; nucleotides outside the gene matches: 13. The CDR3 consists of 15 residues. CDR3 nucleotides: TGTGCCAACAGCACGCTACCGGGAGGGACCTACGAGCAGTACTTC. Translated: CANSTLPGGTYEQYF.

About this clonotype itself: A much larger clone lies a single base off, so this may be a read error. V usage is TRBV6-6 and J usage is TRBJ1-2; 9 positions agree with TRBD1. From germline, CDR1 is MNHNY and CDR2 SVGAGI (reference sequence). The CDR3 is made up of 14 amino acids. The trim removed 10 bases at V and 7 bases at J, leaving 13 bases unmatched. The CDR3 sequence is CATGRDRATAGYTF. The CDR3 DNA reads TGTGCCACGGGTCGGGACAGGGCTACTGCTGGCTACACCTTC.

V and J are TRBV6-5 and TRBJ1-5; D call uncertain. CDR3 size: 15 residues. V lost 6 bases and J 0 bases, leaving 12 bases between the germline ends. Germline lookup yields CDR1 MNHEY and CDR2 SVGAGI. The CDR3 loop reads CASSTGIYSNQPQHF. CDR3 in DNA: TGTGCCAGCAGCACCGGGATCTATAGCAATCAGCCCCAGCATTTT.

The V call is TRBV7-2, the J call TRBJ1-1, with D maybe TRBD1 (5 bases). Trimming removed 1 base from V and 5 bases from J, with 14 bases in between. This CDR3 region has 15 residues. The germline gives CDR1 SGHTA, CDR2 FQGNSA. The CDR3 bases are TGTGCCAGCAGCTTAGATGAGGGGCTGGTTACTGAAGCTTTCTTT. Its translation: CASSLDEGLVTEAFF.

The chain recombines TRBV9 with TRBJ2-3, with D uncertain. The V gene lost 0 bases and the J gene lost 1 base, with 9 bases spanning the gap. The CDR3 totals 15 residues. Germline-derived CDR1 and CDR2 are SGDLS and YYNGEE. The CDR3 nucleotides are TGTGCCAGCAGCGTAGTAGAACGACGCACAGATACGCAGTATTTT. Protein: CASSVVERRTDTQYF.

The chain carries TRBV18 and TRBJ1-2; weak D call: TRBD1 (5 bases). This CDR3 is built from 15 residues. V lost 0 bases and J lost 4, with 12 bases in between. The germline V gene has CDR1 KGHSH and CDR2 LQKENI. CDR3 sequence: CASSPPGGEAYGYTF. CDR3 DNA sequence: TGTGCCAGCTCACCACCCGGGGGAGAGGCCTATGGCTACACCTTC.

The J gene is TRBJ1-6, the V gene TRBV27; no clear D gene. V shed 2 bases and J shed 0 bases, with 11 bases lying between them. The CDR3 is 17 residues long. CDR1 and CDR2 from the germline V gene are MNHEY and SMNVEV (reference sequence). The CDR3 loop reads CASSLGRGSSYNSPLHF. CDR3 nucleotide sequence: TGTGCCAGCAGTTTAGGGCGAGGGAGCTCCTATAATTCACCCCTCCACTTT.

CDR3 region: CASSRNLRPGLANEQFF. For the CDR3, the DNA is TGTGCCAGCAGCCGCAACCTTAGACCGGGACTAGCAAACGAGCAGTTCTTC. The genes are TRBV9 and TRBJ2-1; 9 bases agree with TRBD2. V lost 4 bases to trimming and J lost 10 bases; unmatched junction nucleotides: 18. CDR3 length: 17 amino acids. Germline-derived CDR1 and CDR2 are SGDLS and YYNGEE. The full variable domain, rest sourced from reference TRBV9 and TRBJ2-1, is DSGVTQTPKHLITATGQRVTLRCSPRSGDLSVYWYQQSLDQGLQFLIQYYNGEERAKGNILERFSAQQFPDLHSELNLSSLELGDSALYFCASSRNLRPGLANEQFFGPGTRLTVL.

This clonotype showed up many times. The chain links TRBV6-2 or TRBV6-3 to TRBJ2-1, with D perhaps TRBD2 (5 bases). V was clipped by 0 bases and J by 6 bases, with 9 bases between them. Germline CDR1 reads MNHEY; CDR2 reads SVGEGT. This CDR3 is 14 amino acids long. The CDR3 loop reads CASSYSTGINEQFF. The DNA for the CDR3 is TGTGCCAGCAGTTACTCGACCGGGATCAATGAGCAGTTCTTC.

This chain joins TRBV3-1 and TRBJ1-2, with D hard to call. CDR3 size: 14 residues. In germline, CDR1 is LGHDT, CDR2 YNNKEL (reference sequence). Deletions cut 4 bases from V and 2 bases from J, with 11 bases between. CDR3 DNA: TGTGCCAGCAGCCTTCTGGCAGGAAACTATGGCTACACCTTC. Translation: CASSLLAGNYGYTF.

On this clonotype itself: This clone may be a read error of a much larger clone one base away. The gene calls are TRBV7-9 and TRBJ2-3, with TRBD2 matching 15 bases. Germline CDR1 SEHNR, CDR2 FQNEAQ (reference sequence). V gave up 5 bases and J gave up 2 bases; unmatched junction bases: 8. The CDR3 spans 18 residues. The CDR3 here is CASSRTSGRARDTDTQYF. In DNA form, the CDR3 reads TGTGCCAGCAGCCGGACTAGCGGGAGGGCCAGGGACACAGATACGCAGTATTTT.

This clonotype was found a few times. This chain connects TRBV20-1 to TRBJ2-5; 9 bases map to TRBD2. CDR3 length: 16 amino acids. The germline gives CDR1 DFQATT, CDR2 SNEGSKA (reference sequence). Germline trimming cut 4 bases from V and 3 bases from J; bases unmatched to any gene: 12. CDR3 nucleotides: TGCAGTGCTACTCGGGGTAGCGGGGGAACGGAAGAGACCCAGTACTTC. This codes for CSATRGSGGTEETQYF.

The gene calls are TRBV30 and TRBJ2-7, with D possibly TRBD2 on 6 matching bases. The CDR3 is 14 residues long. Per germline, CDR1 GTSNPN and CDR2 SVGIG (reference sequence). Trimming cost V 1 base and J 2 bases, with 12 bases left between them. The CDR3 DNA is TGTGCCTGGAGTGGGCCCGGGGGAACCTACGAGCAGTACTTC. It translates to CAWSGPGGTYEQYF.

The sample holds many counts of this clonotype. The CDR3 DNA sequence: TGTGCCAGCATCCCAGACGATCAGGACACTGAAGCTTTCTTT. Its translation is CASIPDDQDTEAFF. This chain connects TRBV6-6 to TRBJ1-1, with D unclear. Germline lookup yields CDR1 MNHNY and CDR2 SVGAGI (reference sequence). The CDR3 has 14 amino acids. Between the trimmed V and J ends, which lost 7 bases and 3 bases, there was a span of 15 bases.

This clonotype was picked up a small number of times. This sequence joins TRBV7-9 and TRBJ2-3, with TRBD2 matching 12 bases. The CDR3 runs to 16 residues. V gave up 1 base and J gave up 4 bases; unmatched junction bases: 3. The germline gives CDR1 SEHNR, CDR2 FQNEAQ (reference sequence). This CDR3 is CASSLGLAGDSDTQYF. The CDR3 DNA reads as TGTGCCAGCAGCTTAGGACTAGCGGGAGATTCAGATACGCAGTATTTT.

The chain combines TRBV27 with TRBJ2-1; D is ambiguous. CDR1 and CDR2 (germline): MNHEY, SMNVEV (reference sequence). V was shortened by 2 bases and J by 0 bases, with 8 bases between the two germline ends. This CDR3 contains 15 residues. Here the CDR3 DNA reads TGTGCCAGCAGTTTAGAGTCTGACTCCTACAATGAGCAGTTCTTC. It specifies CASSLESDSYNEQFF.

The V and J genes are TRBV7-9 and TRBJ1-2; 7 bases map to TRBD1. CDR1 SEHNR and CDR2 FQNEAQ come from the germline V gene (reference sequence). J lost 3 bases, V lost 5 bases, and 6 bases had no gene match. This CDR3 comprises 14 residues. For the CDR3, the DNA is TGTGCCAGCAGCGAGCGACAGGGCGACTATGGCTACACCTTC. The encoded protein is CASSERQGDYGYTF.

The chain couples TRBV2 to TRBJ1-6; weak D call: TRBD1 (5 bases). The CDR3 totals 12 residues. V was cut by 5 bases and J by 10 bases, with 9 bases left in between. CDR1 SNHLY and CDR2 FYNNEI come from the germline V gene. CDR3 residues: CASSQGASPLHF. The CDR3 region has the DNA TGTGCCAGCAGTCAAGGGGCGTCACCCCTCCACTTT.

The chain uses TRBV20-1 and TRBJ2-5; 7 bases are a match to TRBD1. The closer fit of TRBJ2-7 to the DNA end suggests the J call may be wrong. Germline V gene sequence: CDR1 DFQATT, CDR2 SNEGSKA (reference sequence). The CDR3 runs 13 residues. The CDR3 sequence: CSARKGALSEQYF. The CDR3 region has the DNA TGCAGTGCTAGGAAGGGGGCGCTGTCCGAGCAGTACTTC.

The chain employs TRBV7-3 and TRBJ2-1, with D hard to call. This CDR3 spans 13 amino acids. The germline V and J ends were trimmed by 2 bases and 6 bases, with 8 bases remaining between them. CDR1 and CDR2 from the germline V gene are SGHTA and FQGTGA. The CDR3 loop is CASSLGVGNEQFF. Here the CDR3 DNA reads TGTGCCAGCAGCTTAGGGGTTGGCAATGAGCAGTTCTTC.

This clonotype has a handful of counts. The rearrangement uses TRBV29-1 and TRBJ2-3, with TRBD2 as a possible D gene (6 bases). The CDR3 runs to 15 residues. Trimming left V 7 bases short and J 0 bases short, with 17 bases between. Germline CDR1 and CDR2: SQVTM and ANQGSEA. CDR3 sequence: CSASSLASSTDTQYF. The DNA for the CDR3 is TGCAGCGCATCAAGCCTAGCGTCGAGCACAGATACGCAGTATTTT.

The chain links TRBV19 to TRBJ2-1, with 7 bases fitting TRBD1. Germline V gene lookup returns CDR1 LNHDA and CDR2 SQIVND (reference sequence). The J segment lost 6 bases and the V segment lost 4 bases, leaving 6 bases of the junction unmatched. The CDR3 loop spans 14 amino acids. CDR3 loop: CASSSRGLSNEQFF. DNA for the CDR3: TGTGCCAGTAGTAGTAGGGGGCTAAGCAATGAGCAGTTCTTC.

This clonotype was counted between two and nine times. This chain uses TRBV14 with TRBJ1-2; D uncertain. The CDR3 is 15 amino acids. The germline V and J ends were trimmed by 0 bases and 2 bases, with 10 bases remaining between them. Germline CDR1 reads SGHDN; CDR2 reads FVKESK. The CDR3 region is CASSQEGPVNYGYTF. The CDR3 DNA is TGTGCCAGCAGCCAAGAAGGCCCGGTAAACTATGGCTACACCTTC.

About this clonotype itself: A much more abundant neighbour one base away suggests this may be a read error. This CDR3 reads CASSYFLRGGQETQYF. The CDR3 nucleotides read TGTGCCAGCAGTTATTTCCTCCGGGGGGGACAAGAGACCCAGTACTTC. V usage is TRBV6-6 and J usage is TRBJ2-5; 8 bases agree with TRBD2. With 3 bases clipped from V and 2 bases from J, the junction kept 8 bases outside the gene matches. The germline CDR1 and CDR2 sequences are MNHNY and SVGAGI (reference sequence). This CDR3 has 16 amino acids.